Below, 15 T cell receptor beta chains from the same sample are listed, as sequenced in a study of cytomegalovirus exposure and HLA in healthy donors. Repertoires were generated with immunoSEQ multiplex PCR, while TCRdb's copy carries only in-frame clones and drops some. The sample yields 65,000 to 85,000 clones, roughly 95% seen once. The sequenced sample consisted of PBMCs. The receptors shown here come from a woman between 18 and 29 years old in good health and CMV-seronegative.

The rearrangement links TRBV9 to TRBJ2-7; 8 bases are a match to TRBD2. The CDR3 has 16 amino acids. Germline values: CDR1 SGDLS, CDR2 YYNGEE. V lost 0 bases and J lost 4; bases outside the gene matches: 9. This CDR3 reads CASSVGSDGGGYEQYF. DNA of the CDR3: TGTGCCAGCAGCGTAGGGTCTGACGGGGGGGGATACGAGCAGTACTTC. Combining the CDR3 with reference TRBV9 and TRBJ2-7 gives the whole variable domain DSGVTQTPKHLITATGQRVTLRCSPRSGDLSVYWYQQSLDQGLQFLIQYYNGEERAKGNILERFSAQQFPDLHSELNLSSLELGDSALYFCASSVGSDGGGYEQYFGPGTRLTVT.

V usage is TRBV28 and J usage is TRBJ2-4, with D uncertain. Germline V gives CDR1 MDHEN, CDR2 SYDVKM. V shed 3 bases and J shed 1 base, with 16 bases lying between them. The CDR3 is 17 residues long. The DNA for the CDR3 is TGTGCCAGCAGTTTTGTTGGCGGTGGTCGGGCCAAAAACATTCAGTACTTC. It specifies CASSFVGGGRAKNIQYF.

The gene calls are TRBV19 and TRBJ2-7; 7 bases are a match to TRBD2. The CDR3 consists of 14 residues. In germline, CDR1 is LNHDA, CDR2 SQIVND (reference sequence). Here the CDR3 DNA reads TGTGCTACAGTGGCTAGCGGTAACTCCTACGAGCAGTACTTC. Translated, it gives CATVASGNSYEQYF. The whole variable domain, remainder taken from reference TRBV19 and TRBJ2-7, is DGGITQSPKYLFRKEGQNVTLSCEQNLNHDAMYWYRQDPGQGLRLIYYSQIVNDFQKGDIAEGYSVSREKKESFPLTVTSAQKNPTAFYLCATVASGNSYEQYFGPGTRLTVT.

The genes are TRBV5-8 and TRBJ2-1, with 10 positions matching TRBD2. CDR3 length: 18 amino acids. Germline lookup yields CDR1 SGHTS and CDR2 YDEGEE. With 0 bases clipped from V and 0 bases from J, the junction kept 6 bases outside the gene matches. The CDR3 DNA follows: TGTGCCAGCAGCTTGGTGACTAGCGGGTTCAGCTCCTACAATGAGCAGTTCTTC. Protein: CASSLVTSGFSSYNEQFF. Supplemented by reference TRBV5-8 and TRBJ2-1, the full variable domain reads EAGVTQSPTHLIKTRGQQATLRCSPISGHTSVYWYQQALGLGLQFLLWYDEGEERNRGNFPPRFSGRQFPNYSSELNVNALELEDSALYLCASSLVTSGFSSYNEQFFGPGTRLTVL.

This chain uses TRBV7-2 with TRBJ2-2; 9 bases fit TRBD1. The V segment lost 10 bases and the J segment 3 bases; nucleotides outside the gene matches: 9. The CDR3 consists of 15 residues. The germline gives CDR1 SGHTA, CDR2 FQGNSA. The chain's CDR3 is CATSGGQGYTGELFF. The CDR3 coding sequence is TGTGCCACCTCTGGGGGACAGGGCTACACCGGGGAGCTGTTTTTT.

This clone was recorded only once. The chain recombines TRBV5-1 with TRBJ2-5; 7 bases align to TRBD1. Per germline, CDR1 SGHRS and CDR2 YFSETQ. V gave up 1 base and J gave up 5 bases; unmatched junction bases: 8. The CDR3 loop spans 15 amino acids. The CDR3 bases are TGCGCCAGCAGCTTGATAGGGGGCCCGGCGGAGACCCAGTACTTC. Protein: CASSLIGGPAETQYF.

This clone appeared once. The J gene is TRBJ2-6, the V gene TRBV28; the D gene is possibly TRBD2 (5 bases). Germline V gives CDR1 MDHEN, CDR2 SYDVKM. V lost 6 bases to trimming and J lost 0 bases, with 15 bases between them. CDR3 length: 17 amino acids. CDR3 sequence reads: CASRSPGVSSGANVLTF. The CDR3 nucleotides are TGTGCCAGCAGGTCCCCCGGGGTGAGCTCTGGGGCCAACGTCCTGACTTTC.

This clone was found once. V and J are TRBV7-9 and TRBJ2-3, with D perhaps TRBD2 (6 bases). V was cut by 3 bases and J by 4 bases, with 17 bases left in between. The CDR3 consists of 16 residues. CDR1 is SEHNR, CDR2 FQNEAQ, per germline (reference sequence). The CDR3 bases are TGTGCCAGCAGCTTTCCACTCGTGGGGGAGGCAGATACGCAGTATTTT. Its translation is CASSFPLVGEADTQYF.

The chain couples TRBV10-1 to TRBJ2-7; no definite D call. The V and J ends lost 2 bases and 4 bases respectively, with 18 bases between them. Per the germline V gene, CDR1 is WNHNN and CDR2 is SYGVQD (reference sequence). This CDR3 has 16 amino acids. CDR3 DNA: TGCGCCAGCAGTGAGAGGTCCCGCACCCACGGGTACGAGCAGTACTTC. This translates into CASSERSRTHGYEQYF.

The chain links TRBV5-4 to TRBJ2-5, with 8 bases lining up with TRBD2. The CDR3 covers 16 residues. J gave up 3 bases and V 4 bases, and 11 bases lay outside the gene matches. Per germline, CDR1 SGHNT and CDR2 YYREEE (reference sequence). The CDR3 bases are TGTGCCAGCAGCGGGAGGACTAGCAGGAGCGAAGAGACCCAGTACTTC. Translation gives CASSGRTSRSEETQYF.

The rearrangement joins TRBV9 to TRBJ1-4; D is perhaps TRBD1 (5 bases). Between the trimmed V and J ends, which lost 0 bases and 6 bases, there was a span of 9 bases. CDR3 length equals 14 residues. The germline V gene encodes CDR1 SGDLS and CDR2 YYNGEE. The CDR3 DNA follows: TGTGCCAGCAGCGTAGATGGGGACTATGAAAAACTGTTTTTT. Translated: CASSVDGDYEKLFF.

The gene calls are TRBV5-1 and TRBJ2-7; weak D call: TRBD1 (5 bases). V dropped 3 bases and J dropped 2 bases, with 12 bases sitting between them. Germline V gene data show CDR1 as SGHRS and CDR2 as YFSETQ. The CDR3 consists of 14 residues. The CDR3 nucleotides are TGCGCCAGCAGCTCTGTGACAGTACCCTACGAGCAGTACTTC. Translating gives CASSSVTVPYEQYF. The whole variable domain, filled in from reference TRBV5-1 and TRBJ2-7, reads KAGVTQTPRYLIKTRGQQVTLSCSPISGHRSVSWYQQTPGQGLQFLFEYFSETQRNKGNFPGRFSGRQFSNSRSEMNVSTLELGDSALYLCASSSVTVPYEQYFGPGTRLTVT.

V usage is TRBV7-2 and J usage is TRBJ1-2; tentatively, D is TRBD1 (6 bases). The germline CDR1 and CDR2 sequences are SGHTA and FQGNSA. V lost 3 bases and J lost 3, with 8 bases in between. CDR3 length: 13 amino acids. In DNA, the CDR3 is TGTGCCAGCAGCTTCGCAGGGGACTATGGCTACACCTTC. Residues: CASSFAGDYGYTF.

The CDR3 DNA is TGCGCCAGCAGCTTCCCAGCGGGCGGGGAGACCCAGTACTTC. Protein sequence: CASSFPAGGETQYF. This rearrangement joins TRBV5-1 to TRBJ2-5; possible D gene TRBD2, 6 bases. This CDR3 comprises 14 residues. Germline loops: CDR1 SGHRS, CDR2 YFSETQ. Between the trimmed V and J ends, which lost 2 bases and 5 bases, there was a span of 13 bases.

The rearrangement uses TRBV9 and TRBJ2-7; 7 bases agree with TRBD2. Germline trimming cut 4 bases from V and 4 bases from J; bases unmatched to any gene: 5. The CDR3 is 13 amino acids. The germline gives CDR1 SGDLS, CDR2 YYNGEE. The CDR3 here is CASSPGLFYEQYF. The CDR3 nucleotides read TGTGCCAGCAGCCCGGGACTATTTTACGAGCAGTACTTC. The full variable domain, with the rest looked up from reference TRBV9 and TRBJ2-7, is DSGVTQTPKHLITATGQRVTLRCSPRSGDLSVYWYQQSLDQGLQFLIQYYNGEERAKGNILERFSAQQFPDLHSELNLSSLELGDSALYFCASSPGLFYEQYFGPGTRLTVT.